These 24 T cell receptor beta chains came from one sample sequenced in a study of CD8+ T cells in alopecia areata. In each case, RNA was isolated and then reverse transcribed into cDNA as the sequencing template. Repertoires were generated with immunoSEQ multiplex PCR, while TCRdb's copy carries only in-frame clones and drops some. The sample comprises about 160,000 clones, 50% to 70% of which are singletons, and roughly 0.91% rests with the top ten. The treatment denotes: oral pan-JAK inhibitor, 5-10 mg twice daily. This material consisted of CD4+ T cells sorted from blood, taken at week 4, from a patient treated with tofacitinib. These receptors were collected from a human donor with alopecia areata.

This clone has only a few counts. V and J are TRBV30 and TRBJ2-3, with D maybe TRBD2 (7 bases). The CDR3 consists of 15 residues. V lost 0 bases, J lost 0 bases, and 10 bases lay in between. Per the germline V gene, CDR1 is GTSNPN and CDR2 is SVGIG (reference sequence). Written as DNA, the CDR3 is TGTGCCTGGAGTGTGGGAGGGGGTAGCACAGATACGCAGTATTTT. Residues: CAWSVGGGSTDTQYF.

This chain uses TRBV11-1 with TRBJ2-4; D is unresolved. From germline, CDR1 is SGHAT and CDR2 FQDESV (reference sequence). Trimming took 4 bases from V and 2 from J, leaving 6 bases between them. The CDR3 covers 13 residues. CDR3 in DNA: TGTGCCAGCAGCTACGGACCCAAAAACATTCAGTACTTC. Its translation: CASSYGPKNIQYF.

The CDR3 region has the DNA TGTGCCAGCAGTCGAGGACTAGCGGGGGAGACCCAGTACTTC. This translates into CASSRGLAGETQYF. V usage is TRBV9 and J usage is TRBJ2-5, with 12 nucleotides matching TRBD2. Germline loops: CDR1 SGDLS, CDR2 YYNGEE. The V and J ends lost 5 bases and 5 bases, in that order; junction bases with no gene match: 4. This CDR3 has 14 residues.

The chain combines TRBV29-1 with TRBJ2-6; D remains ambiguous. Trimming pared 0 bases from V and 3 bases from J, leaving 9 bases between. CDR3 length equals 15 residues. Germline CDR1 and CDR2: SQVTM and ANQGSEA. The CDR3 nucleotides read TGCAGCGTTGAAGATCATACCTTTGGGGCCAACGTCCTGACTTTC. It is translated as CSVEDHTFGANVLTF.

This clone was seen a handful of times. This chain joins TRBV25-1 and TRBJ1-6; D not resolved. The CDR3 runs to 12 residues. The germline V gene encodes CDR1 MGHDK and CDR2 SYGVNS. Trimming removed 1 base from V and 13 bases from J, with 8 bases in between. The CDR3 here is CASSESGFPLHF. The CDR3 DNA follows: TGTGCCAGCAGTGAATCGGGCTTTCCCCTCCACTTT.

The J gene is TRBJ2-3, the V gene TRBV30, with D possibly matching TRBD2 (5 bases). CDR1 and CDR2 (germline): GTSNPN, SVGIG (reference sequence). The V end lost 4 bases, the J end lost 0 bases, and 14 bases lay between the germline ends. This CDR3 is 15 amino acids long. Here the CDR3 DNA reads TGTGCCTGGACCCGACTATCTACTAGCACAGATACGCAGTATTTT. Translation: CAWTRLSTSTDTQYF.

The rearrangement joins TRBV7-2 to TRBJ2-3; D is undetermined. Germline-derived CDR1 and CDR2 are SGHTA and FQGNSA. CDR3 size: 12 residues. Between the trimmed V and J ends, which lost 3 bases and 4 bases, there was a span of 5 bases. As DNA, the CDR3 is TGTGCCAGCAGCTTGGCTGCAGATACGCAGTATTTT. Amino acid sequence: CASSLAADTQYF.

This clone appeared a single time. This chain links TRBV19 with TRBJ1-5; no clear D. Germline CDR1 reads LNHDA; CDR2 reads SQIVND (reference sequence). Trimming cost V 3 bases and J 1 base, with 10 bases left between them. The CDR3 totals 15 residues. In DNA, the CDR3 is TGTGCCAGTAGTATCGGGCAGGTCAGCAATCAGCCCCAGCATTTT. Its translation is CASSIGQVSNQPQHF.

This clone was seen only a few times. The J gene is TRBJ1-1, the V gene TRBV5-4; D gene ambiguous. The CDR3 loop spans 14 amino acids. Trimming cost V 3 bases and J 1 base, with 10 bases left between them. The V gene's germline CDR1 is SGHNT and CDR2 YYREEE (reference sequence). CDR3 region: CASSWRPENTEAFF. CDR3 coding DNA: TGTGCCAGCAGCTGGAGACCAGAGAACACTGAAGCTTTCTTT. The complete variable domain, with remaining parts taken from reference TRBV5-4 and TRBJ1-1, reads ETGVTQSPTHLIKTRGQQVTLRCSSQSGHNTVSWYQQALGQGPQFIFQYYREEENGRGNFPPRFSGLQFPNYSSELNVNALELDDSALYLCASSWRPENTEAFFGQGTRLTVV.

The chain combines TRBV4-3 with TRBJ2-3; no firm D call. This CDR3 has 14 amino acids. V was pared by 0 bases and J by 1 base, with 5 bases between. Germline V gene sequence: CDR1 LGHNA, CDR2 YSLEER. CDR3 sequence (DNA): TGCGCCAGCAGCCAAGAAACTCGCACAGATACGCAGTATTTT. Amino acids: CASSQETRTDTQYF.

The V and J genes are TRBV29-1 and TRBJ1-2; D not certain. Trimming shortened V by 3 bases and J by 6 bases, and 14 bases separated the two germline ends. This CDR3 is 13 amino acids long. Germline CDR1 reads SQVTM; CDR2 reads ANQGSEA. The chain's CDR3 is CSVESTNVDGYTF. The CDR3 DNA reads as TGCAGCGTTGAGTCGACAAACGTGGATGGCTACACCTTC.

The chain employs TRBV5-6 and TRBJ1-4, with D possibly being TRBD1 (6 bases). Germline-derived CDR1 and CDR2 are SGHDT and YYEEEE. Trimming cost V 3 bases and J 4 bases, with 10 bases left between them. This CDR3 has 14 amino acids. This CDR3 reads CASSSGTINEKLFF. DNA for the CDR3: TGTGCCAGCAGCTCCGGGACAATTAATGAAAAACTGTTTTTT.

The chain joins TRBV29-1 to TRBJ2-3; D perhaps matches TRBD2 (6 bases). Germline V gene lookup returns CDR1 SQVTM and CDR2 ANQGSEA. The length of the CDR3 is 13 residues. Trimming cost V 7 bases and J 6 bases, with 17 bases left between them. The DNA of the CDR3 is TGCAGCGCGACCGGGACTCCCTCTGATACGCAGTATTTT. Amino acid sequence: CSATGTPSDTQYF.

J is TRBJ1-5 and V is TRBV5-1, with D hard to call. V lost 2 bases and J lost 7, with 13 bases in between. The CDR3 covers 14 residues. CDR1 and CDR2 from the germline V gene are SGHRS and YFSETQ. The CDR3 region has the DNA TGCGCCAGCAGCTTAAAGGTCGGAGACCAGCCCCAGCATTTT. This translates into CASSLKVGDQPQHF.

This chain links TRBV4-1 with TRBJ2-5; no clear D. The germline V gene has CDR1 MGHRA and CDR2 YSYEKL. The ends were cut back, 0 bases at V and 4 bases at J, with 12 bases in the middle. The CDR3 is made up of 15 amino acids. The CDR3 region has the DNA TGCGCCAGCAGCCAAGACGGCTCAGGACCAGAGACCCAGTACTTC. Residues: CASSQDGSGPETQYF.

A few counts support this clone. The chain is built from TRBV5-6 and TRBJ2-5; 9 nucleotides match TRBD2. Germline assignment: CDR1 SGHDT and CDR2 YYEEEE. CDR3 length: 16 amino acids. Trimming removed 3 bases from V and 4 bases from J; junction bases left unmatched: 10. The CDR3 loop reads CASSWVAGGPGETQYF. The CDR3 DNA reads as TGTGCCAGCAGCTGGGTTGCGGGGGGGCCAGGAGAGACCCAGTACTTC.

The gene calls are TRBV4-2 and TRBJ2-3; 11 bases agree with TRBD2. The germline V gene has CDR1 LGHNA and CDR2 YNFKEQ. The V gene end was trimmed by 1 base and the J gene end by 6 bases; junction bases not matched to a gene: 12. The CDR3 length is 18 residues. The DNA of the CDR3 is TGTGCCAGCAGCCAAGGTGGTCTAGCGGGGGGCCTCATGGATACGCAGTATTTT. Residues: CASSQGGLAGGLMDTQYF.

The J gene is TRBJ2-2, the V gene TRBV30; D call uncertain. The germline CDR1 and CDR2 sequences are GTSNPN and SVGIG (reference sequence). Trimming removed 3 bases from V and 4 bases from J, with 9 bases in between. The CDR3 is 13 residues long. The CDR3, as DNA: TGTGCCTGGAGGGGAAGGTTCACCGGGGAGCTGTTTTTT. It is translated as CAWRGRFTGELFF.

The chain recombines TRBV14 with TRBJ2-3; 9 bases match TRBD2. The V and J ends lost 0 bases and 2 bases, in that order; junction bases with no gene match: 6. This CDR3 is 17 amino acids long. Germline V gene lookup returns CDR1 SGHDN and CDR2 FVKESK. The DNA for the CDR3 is TGTGCCAGCAGCCAAGATCCAGCGGGGGGCTTCACAGATACGCAGTATTTT. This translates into CASSQDPAGGFTDTQYF.

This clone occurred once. The CDR3 region has the DNA TGTGCCTGTACCGGGACAGGTTTTGAAAAACTGTTTTTT. Amino acid sequence: CACTGTGFEKLFF. The chain recombines TRBV30 with TRBJ1-4; TRBD1 aligns across 8 bases. This CDR3 has 13 residues. V gave up 6 bases and J gave up 7 bases; unmatched junction bases: 7. The germline V gene has CDR1 GTSNPN and CDR2 SVGIG (reference sequence).

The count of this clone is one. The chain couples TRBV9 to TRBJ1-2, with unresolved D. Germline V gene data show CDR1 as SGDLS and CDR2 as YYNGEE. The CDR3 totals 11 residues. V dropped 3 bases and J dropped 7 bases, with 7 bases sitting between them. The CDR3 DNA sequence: TGTGCCAGCAGCGAGCCCAGTGGCTACACCTTC. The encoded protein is CASSEPSGYTF.

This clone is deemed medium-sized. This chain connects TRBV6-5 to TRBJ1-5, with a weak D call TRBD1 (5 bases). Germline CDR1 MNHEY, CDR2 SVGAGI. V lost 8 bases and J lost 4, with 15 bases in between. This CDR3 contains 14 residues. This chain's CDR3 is CASGWGTVNQPQHF. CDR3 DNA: TGTGCCAGCGGTTGGGGGACCGTGAATCAGCCCCAGCATTTT.

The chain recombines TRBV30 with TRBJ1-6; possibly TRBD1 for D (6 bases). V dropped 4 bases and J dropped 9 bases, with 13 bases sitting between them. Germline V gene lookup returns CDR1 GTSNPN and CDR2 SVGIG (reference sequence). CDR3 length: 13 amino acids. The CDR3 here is CAWTGGEASPLHF. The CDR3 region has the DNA TGTGCCTGGACTGGGGGCGAGGCTTCACCCCTCCACTTT.

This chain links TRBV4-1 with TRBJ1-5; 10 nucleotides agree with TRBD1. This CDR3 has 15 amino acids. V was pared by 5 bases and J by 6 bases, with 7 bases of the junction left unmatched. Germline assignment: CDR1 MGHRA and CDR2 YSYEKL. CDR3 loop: CASSSGDRGGQPQHF. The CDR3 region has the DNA TGCGCCAGCAGCTCAGGGGACAGGGGCGGTCAGCCCCAGCATTTT.